A selection of T cell receptor beta chains follows, all from one sample in a study of T cell repertoires in cytomegalovirus infection. TCRdb passed the reads through MiXCR, listing each CDR3 protein once. This table has more than 200,000 distinct CDR3 sequences, over 8% appearing once. The sample taken for sequencing was PBMCs. The source of these receptors is a human donor in good health (CMV status not recorded). Some clones in this sample may be carry-over from other donors' samples. The CDR3 runs from the conserved cysteine through the conserved F or W. Each record gives: clone size, J gene, D gene, V gene, CDR3 DNA, CDR3 protein. A D gene is named only where the DNA matches it firmly. Clone size is given for some rows only: seen once, a few or many times, or a class if the clone is expanded.

clone_size: NA; j_call: TRBJ2-2; d_call: TRBD1; v_call: TRBV28; cdr3_nt: TGTGCCAGCAGCCGGACAGGATGGAACACCGGGGAGCTGTTTTTT; cdr3_aa: CASSRTGWNTGELFF
clone_size: many; j_call: TRBJ1-2; d_call: TRBD1; v_call: TRBV7-2; cdr3_nt: TGTGCCAGCAGCTTATCCTGGGACAGCTCATACTATGGCTACACCTTC; cdr3_aa: CASSLSWDSSYYGYTF
clone_size: many; j_call: TRBJ1-1; d_call: NA; v_call: TRBV19; cdr3_nt: TGTGCCACCGTAGGAGTTGAAGCTTTCTTT; cdr3_aa: CATVGVEAFF
clone_size: NA; j_call: TRBJ1-6; d_call: NA; v_call: TRBV5-1; cdr3_nt: TGCGCCAGCAGCTTGGGAGTATGGGGGGGAAACGCTAATTCACCCCTCCACTTT; cdr3_aa: CASSLGVWGGNANSPLHF
clone_size: many; j_call: TRBJ2-2; d_call: TRBD2; v_call: TRBV7-2; cdr3_nt: TGTGCCAGCAGCTTAGTTAGCGGGAGGGTGTCCGGGGAGCTGTTTTTT; cdr3_aa: CASSLVSGRVSGELFF
clone_size: many; j_call: TRBJ2-3; d_call: TRBD2; v_call: TRBV7-2; cdr3_nt: TGTGCCAGCAGCCACGATAGCGGGGGGGCAGCAGATACGCAGTATTTT; cdr3_aa: CASSHDSGGAADTQYF
clone_size: NA; j_call: TRBJ2-6; d_call: NA; v_call: TRBV11-2; cdr3_nt: TGTGCCAGCAGCTCCATAGGGGCCAACGTCCTGACTTTC; cdr3_aa: CASSSIGANVLTF
clone_size: many; j_call: TRBJ2-3; d_call: TRBD1; v_call: TRBV7-2; cdr3_nt: TGTGCCAGCAGCTTACGCCCCCCGGGACAGGGGATACACACCGTAGTCACAGATACGCAGTATTTT; cdr3_aa: CASSLRPPGQGIHTVVTDTQYF
clone_size: few; j_call: TRBJ1-5; d_call: TRBD1; v_call: TRBV19; cdr3_nt: TGTGCCAGTACCCCCGGAGGACAGGGGAACAAGGCCCAGCATTTT; cdr3_aa: CASTPGGQGNKAQHF
clone_size: NA; j_call: TRBJ1-2; d_call: NA; v_call: TRBV28; cdr3_nt: TGTGCAGCGGGACCTGAAGGGCTCTATGGCTACACCTTC; cdr3_aa: CAAGPEGLYGYTF
clone_size: many; j_call: TRBJ2-1; d_call: TRBD1; v_call: TRBV7-3; cdr3_nt: TGTGCCAGCAGCTCAGACAGGGTTATCGATGAGCAGTTCTTC; cdr3_aa: CASSSDRVIDEQFF
clone_size: many; j_call: TRBJ2-3; d_call: NA; v_call: TRBV5-1; cdr3_nt: TGCGCCAGCAGCTTAGAGCGGCTAACGAGCACAGATACGCAGTATTTT; cdr3_aa: CASSLERLTSTDTQYF
clone_size: NA; j_call: TRBJ2-7; d_call: NA; v_call: TRBV12-3/TRBV12-4; cdr3_nt: TGTGCCAGCAGTTTATTGGACAACTCCTACGAGCAGTACTTC; cdr3_aa: CASSLLDNSYEQYF
clone_size: few; j_call: TRBJ1-1; d_call: NA; v_call: TRBV6-2/TRBV6-3; cdr3_nt: TGTGCCAGCAGTTACGGGGTCGGCACTGAAGCTTTCTTT; cdr3_aa: CASSYGVGTEAFF
clone_size: many; j_call: TRBJ2-3; d_call: TRBD2; v_call: TRBV11-2; cdr3_nt: TGTGCCAGCAGCCCGCGGACTAGCGGGAGCACAGATACGCAGTATTTT; cdr3_aa: CASSPRTSGSTDTQYF
clone_size: many; j_call: TRBJ1-1; d_call: NA; v_call: TRBV7-9; cdr3_nt: TGTGCCAGCAGCTCTCAGGACGGGAACACTGAAGCTTTCTTT; cdr3_aa: CASSSQDGNTEAFF
clone_size: many; j_call: TRBJ1-1; d_call: NA; v_call: TRBV12-3/TRBV12-4; cdr3_nt: TGTGCCACCAGCCTCTTTGGCGTGAGAGGAGCTTTCTTT; cdr3_aa: CATSLFGVRGAFF
clone_size: many; j_call: TRBJ2-7; d_call: NA; v_call: TRBV19; cdr3_nt: TGTGCCAGTAGATCGTTGGCGGTCCCCTACGAGCAGTACTTC; cdr3_aa: CASRSLAVPYEQYF
clone_size: many; j_call: TRBJ2-3; d_call: NA; v_call: TRBV7-2; cdr3_nt: TGTGCCAGCCTCAGAGGAGATACGCAGTATTTT; cdr3_aa: CASLRGDTQYF
clone_size: many; j_call: TRBJ2-5; d_call: NA; v_call: TRBV2; cdr3_nt: TGTGCCAGCGGAATGGCGGGGAAGCAAGAGACCCAGTACTTC; cdr3_aa: CASGMAGKQETQYF
clone_size: many; j_call: TRBJ2-7; d_call: TRBD2; v_call: TRBV7-8; cdr3_nt: TGTGCCAGCAGCTCCGGACGGGGAGGGTCCTACGAGCAGTACTTC; cdr3_aa: CASSSGRGGSYEQYF
clone_size: many; j_call: TRBJ1-3; d_call: NA; v_call: TRBV7-8; cdr3_nt: TGTGCCAGCAGTTCCCTCGGCAGGACTGGAAACACCATATATTTT; cdr3_aa: CASSSLGRTGNTIYF
clone_size: NA; j_call: TRBJ1-1; d_call: NA; v_call: TRBV7-9; cdr3_nt: TGTGCCAGCAGCTCTCAACCCGGGGCTGAAGCTTTCTTT; cdr3_aa: CASSSQPGAEAFF
clone_size: few; j_call: TRBJ1-2; d_call: NA; v_call: TRBV7-2; cdr3_nt: TGTGCCAGCAGCCTCGGGACTCAGGGTGGCTACACCTTC; cdr3_aa: CASSLGTQGGYTF
clone_size: many; j_call: TRBJ1-1; d_call: NA; v_call: TRBV20-1; cdr3_nt: TGCAGTGCTAGCCTCAGAGGGATGGGCGCTTTCTTT; cdr3_aa: CSASLRGMGAFF
clone_size: few; j_call: TRBJ2-7; d_call: TRBD2; v_call: TRBV7-2; cdr3_nt: TGTGCCAGCGCCTCCCCTAGCGGTGCGAAAGAGCAGTACTTC; cdr3_aa: CASASPSGAKEQYF
clone_size: few; j_call: TRBJ1-2; d_call: NA; v_call: TRBV29-1; cdr3_nt: TGCAGCACCGACAGCCAGTATGGCTACACCTTC; cdr3_aa: CSTDSQYGYTF
clone_size: NA; j_call: TRBJ1-6; d_call: TRBD1; v_call: TRBV20-1; cdr3_nt: TGCAGTGCAGTCAACCCGACAGGGGTGAATTCACCCCTCCACTTT; cdr3_aa: CSAVNPTGVNSPLHF
clone_size: NA; j_call: TRBJ1-5; d_call: NA; v_call: TRBV7-6; cdr3_nt: TGTGCCAGCAGCCTAAAAGGGAAGAGCCAGCCCCAGCATTTT; cdr3_aa: CASSLKGKSQPQHF
clone_size: NA; j_call: TRBJ1-1; d_call: NA; v_call: TRBV7-9; cdr3_nt: TGTGCCAGCAGCTTAGTTGCCTTGGGGAACACTGAAGCTTTCTTT; cdr3_aa: CASSLVALGNTEAFF
clone_size: many; j_call: TRBJ1-5; d_call: NA; v_call: TRBV6-1; cdr3_nt: TGTGCCAGCAGTGAAAGAAAATATAGCAATCAGCCCCAGCATTTT; cdr3_aa: CASSERKYSNQPQHF